A selection of T cell receptor beta chains follows, all from one sample in a study of T cells in localized non-small cell lung cancer. Repertoires were generated with immunoSEQ multiplex PCR, while TCRdb's copy carries only in-frame clones and drops some. The sample yields tens of thousands of clones, roughly 90% seen once. This material consisted of peripheral blood, taken before any cancer treatment. The receptors shown here come from a female donor at least 60 years old with stage I squamous cell lung carcinoma. The CDR3 runs from the conserved cysteine through the conserved F or W. D genes are given only for firm matches. Only part of the rows carry a size: once, few, many, or a class if the clone is expanded.

D gene: .; J gene: TRBJ1-2; clone size: .; V gene: TRBV18; CDR3 DNA: TGTGCCAGCTCACCAGGAGGGGACAGCTACACCTTC; CDR3 protein: CASSPGGDSYTF
D gene: .; J gene: TRBJ2-7; clone size: .; V gene: TRBV5-4; CDR3 DNA: TGTGCCAGCAGCTTGGTGCAGGGGTCCTCCTACGAGCAGTACTTC; CDR3 protein: CASSLVQGSSYEQYF
D gene: .; J gene: TRBJ1-2; clone size: .; V gene: TRBV5-4; CDR3 DNA: TGTGCCAGCAGCCTCCCCGGCCGGGGACCTTATGGCTACACCTTC; CDR3 protein: CASSLPGRGPYGYTF
D gene: TRBD2; J gene: TRBJ2-3; clone size: .; V gene: TRBV5-1; CDR3 DNA: TGCGCCAGCAGCTTTAGCGGGAGAGGCACAGATACGCAGTATTTT; CDR3 protein: CASSFSGRGTDTQYF
D gene: TRBD2; J gene: TRBJ2-5; clone size: .; V gene: TRBV5-4; CDR3 DNA: TGTGCCAGCAGCCCGCGGGCGTCTAGCGGGAGTTTTACGGAGACCCAGTACTTC; CDR3 protein: CASSPRASSGSFTETQYF
D gene: .; J gene: TRBJ2-1; clone size: .; V gene: TRBV19; CDR3 DNA: TGTGCCAGTAGTCTCAAGCATATGCGGGGCTCCTACAATGAGCAGTTCTTC; CDR3 protein: CASSLKHMRGSYNEQFF
D gene: TRBD1; J gene: TRBJ2-1; clone size: .; V gene: TRBV9; CDR3 DNA: TGTGCCAGCAGCGCTGGGACAGGGGCCTACAATGAGCAGTTCTTC; CDR3 protein: CASSAGTGAYNEQFF
D gene: TRBD1; J gene: TRBJ1-2; clone size: .; V gene: TRBV30; CDR3 DNA: TGTGCCTGGAGGGACCCAGGGGGCGGCTACACCTTC; CDR3 protein: CAWRDPGGGYTF
D gene: .; J gene: TRBJ1-2; clone size: once; V gene: TRBV5-6; CDR3 DNA: TGTGCCAGCAGCTTGGCCGTTAAGGCCCCGAGTGGCTACACCTTC; CDR3 protein: CASSLAVKAPSGYTF
D gene: .; J gene: TRBJ2-3; clone size: .; V gene: TRBV7-7; CDR3 DNA: TGTGCTAGCAGCCCAGCGGGCGCCCTTACAGATACGCAGTATTTT; CDR3 protein: CASSPAGALTDTQYF
D gene: TRBD2; J gene: TRBJ2-2; clone size: .; V gene: TRBV19; CDR3 DNA: TGTGCCAGTAGTATAAGAAGCGGGAGGGCCTTCGGGGAGCTGTTTTTT; CDR3 protein: CASSIRSGRAFGELFF
D gene: TRBD1; J gene: TRBJ2-6; clone size: .; V gene: TRBV23-1; CDR3 DNA: TGCGCCAGCAGTCAGAACCCCCGGGACAGGGGTTCTGGGGCCAACGTCCTGACTTTC; CDR3 protein: CASSQNPRDRGSGANVLTF
D gene: .; J gene: TRBJ2-5; clone size: .; V gene: TRBV7-3; CDR3 DNA: TGTGCCAGCAGCCCCCGGGCAGGGGAGACCCAGTACTTC; CDR3 protein: CASSPRAGETQYF
D gene: TRBD1; J gene: TRBJ1-2; clone size: once; V gene: TRBV5-4; CDR3 DNA: TGTGCCAGCAGACGGACAGGGTCTTATGGCTACACCTTC; CDR3 protein: CASRRTGSYGYTF
D gene: .; J gene: TRBJ2-1; clone size: .; V gene: TRBV5-8; CDR3 DNA: TGTGCCAGCACCCCTGGACGGTTAAGGCGCAATGAGCAGTTCTTC; CDR3 protein: CASTPGRLRRNEQFF
D gene: .; J gene: TRBJ1-4; clone size: .; V gene: TRBV11-2; CDR3 DNA: TGTGCCAGCAGCTTCGTGTGGGCAGGTGGGGAAAAACTGTTTTTT; CDR3 protein: CASSFVWAGGEKLFF
D gene: TRBD2; J gene: TRBJ2-1; clone size: .; V gene: TRBV5-1; CDR3 DNA: TGCGCCAGCAGCTTCGGGACTACTTACAATGAGCAGTTCTTC; CDR3 protein: CASSFGTTYNEQFF
D gene: .; J gene: TRBJ2-7; clone size: .; V gene: TRBV4-3; CDR3 DNA: TGCGCCAGCAGCCAAGATGTAACGGGATCCTACGAGCAGTACTTC; CDR3 protein: CASSQDVTGSYEQYF
D gene: .; J gene: TRBJ1-2; clone size: .; V gene: TRBV30; CDR3 DNA: TGTGCCTGGAGTGTCACGCCGCTAAGCGGCTACACCTTC; CDR3 protein: CAWSVTPLSGYTF
D gene: TRBD2; J gene: TRBJ2-5; clone size: .; V gene: TRBV4-1; CDR3 DNA: TGCGCCAGCAGCCATACCCGGACTAGCGGGAGGTCAGAGACCCAGTACTTC; CDR3 protein: CASSHTRTSGRSETQYF
D gene: .; J gene: TRBJ2-3; clone size: .; V gene: TRBV30; CDR3 DNA: TGTGCCTGGAGTGTATCCCCGGATACGCAGTATTTT; CDR3 protein: CAWSVSPDTQYF
D gene: .; J gene: TRBJ2-5; clone size: once; V gene: TRBV5-1; CDR3 DNA: TGCGCCAGCAACGGGGAAGAGACCCAGTACTTC; CDR3 protein: CASNGEETQYF
D gene: .; J gene: TRBJ1-1; clone size: .; V gene: TRBV9; CDR3 DNA: TGTGCCAGCAGCTTGTTGGGGTCGGGGAACACTGAAGCTTTCTTT; CDR3 protein: CASSLLGSGNTEAFF
D gene: TRBD2; J gene: TRBJ2-7; clone size: .; V gene: TRBV7-3; CDR3 DNA: TGTGCCAGCAGCCCTAGGGTTGGACTAGCGGGATTTCAGTACTTC; CDR3 protein: CASSPRVGLAGFQYF
D gene: .; J gene: TRBJ1-5; clone size: .; V gene: TRBV18; CDR3 DNA: TGTGCCAGCTCACGACCGCCAGATCAGCCCCAGCATTTT; CDR3 protein: CASSRPPDQPQHF
D gene: TRBD1; J gene: TRBJ2-1; clone size: .; V gene: TRBV2; CDR3 DNA: TGTGCCAGCAGTACCTCACAGGGGATCAGCAATGAGCAGTTCTTC; CDR3 protein: CASSTSQGISNEQFF
D gene: TRBD1; J gene: TRBJ2-7; clone size: .; V gene: TRBV7-3; CDR3 DNA: TGTGCCAGCAGCTTATATCAGGGGGACTACGAGCAGTACTTC; CDR3 protein: CASSLYQGDYEQYF